This TCR beta chain was retrieved from a study of beta chain features in type 1 diabetes. The overall study: Summed over all samples, the examined sorted cells came to about 110 million.

J gave up 8 bases and V 6 bases, and 4 bases lay outside the gene matches. This CDR3 is built from 11 residues. Germline CDR1 reads DFQATT; CDR2 reads SNEGSKA (reference sequence). Markers CD45RO/CCR7/CD25/CD127/CD95/CD27 served to sort CD4+ naive, central memory, regulatory and stem cell-like memory cells. Every isolated RNA sample was fully reverse transcribed, so sequencing captured expressed TCRB transcripts. Method: immunoSEQ multiplex PCR; TCRdb's copy keeps in-frame clones and lacks some. The data contain 300,000 to 350,000 clones, around 8.5% of them singletons. In its sample, this clone was seen a few times. Its antigen is unidentified. Broader study findings: Whether TCRB rearrangement is influenced by HLA type went unresolved here. Naive, central memory and Treg TCRB repertoires appeared more alike in patients than in healthy donors. In all four CD4+ subsets, TCRB CDR3 length was significantly, moderately reduced in type 1 diabetes.

V is TRBV20-1 and J is TRBJ2-7, with 10 bases that match TRBD1. This sequence was found in a man younger than 45 with type 1 diabetes. Source material: central memory CD4+ T cells from blood. The CDR3 DNA reads TGCAGTGCCCTGGGACAGGGGCAGCAGTACTTC. Amino acid sequence: CSALGQGQQYF.